Listed below are T cell receptor beta chains from one sample, sequenced in a study of PD-1 blockade in classical Hodgkin lymphoma. Sequenced by immunoSEQ multiplex PCR; TCRdb stores in-frame clones only, minus some. The repertoire holds over 60,000 clones, over 90% seen once, with roughly 2.6% in the top ten. The sample consisted of peripheral blood mononuclear cells (PBMCs). These TCRs come from a human donor with classical Hodgkin lymphoma. CDR3s include the opening cysteine and the closing phenylalanine or tryptophan. D genes are given only for firm matches. Part of the rows lack a size; the others show once, few, many or a class for expanded clones.

TRBV5-1	.	.	TRBJ2-3	TGCGCCAGCAGCTTGGTCAGGGTCGCAGATACGCAGTATTTT	CASSLVRVADTQYF
TRBV7-2	.	TRBD2	TRBJ2-3	TGTGCCAGCAGCCAGGGGACTAGCGGGAGAGCGGATACGCAGTATTTT	CASSQGTSGRADTQYF
TRBV7-6	.	.	TRBJ2-1	TGTGCCAGCAGCAAGACTAGTGGTTTAAATGAGCAGTTCTTC	CASSKTSGLNEQFF
TRBV7-2	.	TRBD2	TRBJ2-4	TGTGCCAGCAGCTCCGGACTAGCGGGGGGATGGGACATTCAGTACTTC	CASSSGLAGGWDIQYF
TRBV5-5	.	.	TRBJ2-3	TGTGCCAGCAGCCTCAGACTAGGGGGCACAGATACGCAGTATTTT	CASSLRLGGTDTQYF
TRBV7-2	once	TRBD2	TRBJ2-5	TGTGCCAGCAGCCCCGATGGACTAGCGGGGGAGGGAGAGACCCAGTACTTC	CASSPDGLAGEGETQYF
TRBV6-5	.	.	TRBJ2-7	TGTGCCAGCACGGCGCAGGGAGTCCACGAGCAGTACTTC	CASTAQGVHEQYF
TRBV9	.	.	TRBJ1-3	TGTGCCAGCAGTAGGGACGGGACACTAGATGGAAACACCATATATTTT	CASSRDGTLDGNTIYF
TRBV5-1	.	.	TRBJ1-4	TGCGCCAGCAGCTTGGACGGGAGGAAAGGGGATGAAAAACTGTTTTTT	CASSLDGRKGDEKLFF
TRBV27	.	.	TRBJ2-5	TGTGCCAGCAGTCGCAGGTTTGGGCAAGAGACCCAGTACTTC	CASSRRFGQETQYF
TRBV7-3	.	TRBD1	TRBJ2-1	TGTGCCAGCAGCTTCGGGACAGGCGGTCGGAATGAGCAGTTCTTC	CASSFGTGGRNEQFF
TRBV9	.	.	TRBJ2-5	TGTGCCAGCAGCGTAGGTAGGGGTCCGGAGACCCAGTACTTC	CASSVGRGPETQYF
TRBV6-5	.	TRBD1	TRBJ1-5	TGTGCCAGCAGTTACCGGACAGGGAACCAGCCCCAGCATTTT	CASSYRTGNQPQHF
TRBV19	.	.	TRBJ1-1	TGTGCCAGTAGTCCACAGGGTGGCACTGAAGCTTTCTTT	CASSPQGGTEAFF
TRBV4-1	.	.	TRBJ2-3	TGCGCCAGCAGCCAAGGCCAAGGAGATACGCAGTATTTT	CASSQGQGDTQYF
TRBV7-2	.	.	TRBJ2-1	TGTGCCAGCAGCTACCCTAGGGGGTCCTACAATGAGCAGTTCTTC	CASSYPRGSYNEQFF
TRBV7-2	.	TRBD1	TRBJ1-4	TGTGCCAGCAGCCCGACAGGGGGCGGTGAAAAACTGTTTTTT	CASSPTGGGEKLFF
TRBV2	.	TRBD2	TRBJ2-5	TGTGCCAGCAGTGGGGGGACTAGCGGGGTTACCCAGTACTTC	CASSGGTSGVTQYF
TRBV10-1	.	.	TRBJ2-2	TGCGCCAGCAGTGAGTTCAGGCTGCTCGGGGAGCTGTTTTTT	CASSEFRLLGELFF
TRBV10-1	.	TRBD2	TRBJ2-1	TGCGCCAGCAGTGTGTCGCGCCGTAGCGGGGGTTACAATGAGCAGTTCTTC	CASSVSRRSGGYNEQFF
TRBV30	.	TRBD2	TRBJ2-5	TGTGCCTGGAGTTCTGGACTAGCGGGAGGGGAGACCCAGTACTTC	CAWSSGLAGGETQYF
TRBV10-3	.	.	TRBJ2-7	TGTGCCATCAAGGGTCCCCCCCACTACGAGCAGTACTTC	CAIKGPPHYEQYF
TRBV19	.	TRBD2	TRBJ2-1	TGTGCCAGTAGTCCATACTTGGGGGGGACGAAAGAGCAGTTCTTC	CASSPYLGGTKEQFF
TRBV6-6	.	.	TRBJ1-2	TGTGCCAGCAGTCCCGACAACTATGGCTACACCTTC	CASSPDNYGYTF
TRBV2	.	.	TRBJ2-3	TGTGCCAGCAGCCGGACGCGGGATACGCAGTATTTT	CASSRTRDTQYF
TRBV5-6	.	TRBD1	TRBJ1-4	TGTGCCAGCAGCTTGGCGCCAGGGGGTAGGCTGTTTTTT	CASSLAPGGRLFF
TRBV5-4	.	.	TRBJ1-2	TGTGCCAGCAGCTTGGGGTCAGCTGGATCCTATGGCTACACCTTC	CASSLGSAGSYGYTF
TRBV10-3	.	TRBD1	TRBJ1-5	TGTGCCATCAGACAGGACAGGAACAATCAGCCCCAGCATTTT	CAIRQDRNNQPQHF
TRBV5-1	.	TRBD1	TRBJ1-1	TGCGCCAGCAGCGCTATGCCCAACAGGGGCCTCCCTGTGATGAACACTGAAGCTTTCTTT	CASSAMPNRGLPVMNTEAFF
TRBV18	.	.	TRBJ1-5	TGTGCCAGCTCACCCTTAAAGACAGATAGCAATCAGCCCCAGCATTTT	CASSPLKTDSNQPQHF
TRBV27	.	TRBD1	TRBJ1-4	TGTGCCAGCAGTTTCAGGGGGGGGTATGAGGAAAAACTGTTTTTT	CASSFRGGYEEKLFF
TRBV19	.	.	TRBJ1-5	TGTGCCAGTAGTTTTAGGGGTGTGAGCAATCAGCCCCAGCATTTT	CASSFRGVSNQPQHF
TRBV5-6	.	.	TRBJ1-5	TGTGCCAGCAGCTTGGATCTCGGGTCAGGGCAGTTGGGGCCCCAGCATTTT	CASSLDLGSGQLGPQHF
TRBV6-1	.	.	TRBJ1-6	TGTGCCAGCAGTGCCGACAGCGAGCTCCTCCACTTT	CASSADSELLHF
TRBV11-2	once	.	TRBJ1-2	TGTGCCAGCAGCCCCGCGGGGTCCGCCAACTATGGCTACACCTTC	CASSPAGSANYGYTF
TRBV28	.	TRBD1	TRBJ2-3	TGTGCCAGTAACAATGACAGGGGGGACACAGATACACAGTATTTT	CASNNDRGDTDTQYF
TRBV29-1	.	.	TRBJ2-3	TGCAGCGTTAGGAGACTAGTGACAGATACGCAGTATTTT	CSVRRLVTDTQYF
TRBV7-2	.	TRBD2	TRBJ2-1	TGTGCCAGCAGCACCCGACTAGCAGGCGAGCAGTTCTTC	CASSTRLAGEQFF
TRBV11-1	once	.	TRBJ1-1	TGTGCCAGCAGCCCCTACAGGGTGTACACTGAAGCTTTCTTT	CASSPYRVYTEAFF
TRBV7-9	.	TRBD1	TRBJ2-7	TGTGCCAGCAGCTTAGACTTTACCGGGACAGGGTACGAGCAGTACTTC	CASSLDFTGTGYEQYF
TRBV7-9	.	TRBD1	TRBJ1-2	TGTGCCAGCAGCTCCCGGGACAGGGGGAATTATGGCTACACCTTC	CASSSRDRGNYGYTF
TRBV19	.	.	TRBJ2-7	TGTGCCAGTTCAGGGGTGGCGGGAGATAAGTACGAGCAGTACTTC	CASSGVAGDKYEQYF
TRBV5-8	.	.	TRBJ2-3	TGTGCCAGCAGCTCTAACAGACTTGGGGTTAGCACAGATACGCAGTATTTT	CASSSNRLGVSTDTQYF
TRBV18	.	.	TRBJ2-5	TGTGCCAGCTCAACGCCCGGTGGAGAGACCCAGTACTTC	CASSTPGGETQYF
TRBV5-1	.	.	TRBJ2-2	TGCGCCAGCAGCCGGACAGCCGATACCGGGGAGCTGTTTTTT	CASSRTADTGELFF
TRBV6-6	.	.	TRBJ1-2	TGTGCCAGCAGTTCCTTAAGGACGCAGGGGGGCTACACCTTC	CASSSLRTQGGYTF
TRBV6-5	.	.	TRBJ2-7	TGTGCCAGCAAGGCGGCAGCGAGCTACGAGCAGTACTTC	CASKAAASYEQYF
TRBV29-1	.	.	TRBJ2-7	TGCAGCGTTCTAATGGGGGACCCCTCCTACGAGCAGTACTTC	CSVLMGDPSYEQYF
TRBV14	.	.	TRBJ1-1	TGTGCCAGCAGCCCGGTAAAGGGGATGAACACTGAAGCTTTCTTT	CASSPVKGMNTEAFF
TRBV5-8	.	.	TRBJ2-3	TGTGCCAGCAGCTTGAATGGGGTGGGTACAGATACGCAGTATTTT	CASSLNGVGTDTQYF
TRBV9	.	.	TRBJ1-1	TGTGCCAGCAGCCCGGGGGGATTGAACACTGAAGCTTTCTTT	CASSPGGLNTEAFF
TRBV9	.	.	TRBJ2-4	TGTGCCAGCGGGGATTCGACGGGGGCCAAAAACATTCAGTACTTC	CASGDSTGAKNIQYF
TRBV6-1	.	TRBD1	TRBJ2-5	TGTGCCAGCAGTGTACAGGGGGCTCGGGGGACCCAGTACTTC	CASSVQGARGTQYF
TRBV4-1	few	.	TRBJ2-7	TGCGCCAGCAGTCACCGGGACACTGACTCCTACGAGCAGTACTTC	CASSHRDTDSYEQYF